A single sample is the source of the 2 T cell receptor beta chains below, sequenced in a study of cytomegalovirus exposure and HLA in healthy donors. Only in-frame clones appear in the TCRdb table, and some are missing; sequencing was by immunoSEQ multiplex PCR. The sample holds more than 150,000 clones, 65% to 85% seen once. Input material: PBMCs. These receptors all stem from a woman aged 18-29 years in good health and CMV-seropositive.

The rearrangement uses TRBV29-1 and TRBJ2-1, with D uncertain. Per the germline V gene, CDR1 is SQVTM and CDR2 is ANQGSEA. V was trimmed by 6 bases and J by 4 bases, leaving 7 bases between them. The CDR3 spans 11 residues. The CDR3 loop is CSVYRYNEQFF. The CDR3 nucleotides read TGCAGCGTCTACAGATACAATGAGCAGTTCTTC.

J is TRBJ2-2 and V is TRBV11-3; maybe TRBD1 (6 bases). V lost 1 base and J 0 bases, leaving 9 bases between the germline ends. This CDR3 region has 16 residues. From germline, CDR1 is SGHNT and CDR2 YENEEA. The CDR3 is CASSLGTAANTGELFF. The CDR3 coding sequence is TGTGCCAGCAGCTTAGGGACAGCCGCGAACACCGGGGAGCTGTTTTTT.